One sample yielded the 28 T cell receptor beta chains listed below, sequenced in a study of spatial heterogeneity in lung cancer. Study conclusions and caveats: Tumor mutation counts were tracked by expanded intratumoral alpha and beta TCR counts.

These receptors' antigens are unknown. MiXCR was run by TCRdb on the 5' RACE reads, yielding one entry per CDR3 protein. The table records about 9,200 distinct CDR3 sequences, over 2.5% of them present only once. Stated time point: sample taken at primary tumor resection. Source: lung tumor tissue, taken at surgery. These receptors were taken from a male donor with early-stage non-small cell lung cancer.

This clonotype is medium-sized by share. CDR3 DNA sequence: TGTGCCACCACCATTTCGCGGGGGGCCTACGGAGATACGCAGTATTTT. Its protein is CATTISRGAYGDTQYF. This chain joins TRBV2 and TRBJ2-3, with TRBD2 identical over 8 bases. V dropped 10 bases and J dropped 5; count of bases not matched to a gene: 17. The V gene's germline CDR1 is SNHLY and CDR2 FYNNEI. This CDR3 region has 16 residues.

This clonotype showed up many times. The rearrangement joins TRBV10-1 to TRBJ2-1, with a possible D match to TRBD2 (7 bases). Germline loops: CDR1 WNHNN, CDR2 SYGVQD (reference sequence). The CDR3 is 14 residues long. The V end lost 3 bases, the J end lost 12 bases, and 18 bases lay between the germline ends. This chain's CDR3 is CASSDRGAVIGQFF. DNA for the CDR3: TGCGCCAGCAGTGACCGGGGGGCCGTAATAGGGCAGTTCTTC.

This clonotype was seen at least ten times. The V gene is TRBV6-2 or TRBV6-3, the J gene TRBJ1-1, with TRBD1 matching over 7 bases. V lost 0 bases to trimming and J lost 5 bases; unmatched junction nucleotides: 15. The germline CDR1 and CDR2 sequences are MNHEY and SVGEGT. The CDR3 consists of 18 residues. DNA for the CDR3: TGTGCCAGCAGTTACTCCCTGTCAGGGGGGGCGTTCGGGACTGAAGCTTTCTTT. Protein: CASSYSLSGGAFGTEAFF.

This clonotype was observed many times. This chain connects TRBV7-9 to TRBJ2-1, with D maybe TRBD1 (5 bases). The CDR3 sequence is 14 residues long. Trimming stripped 1 base from V and 7 bases from J, with 11 bases between. Germline CDR1 SEHNR, CDR2 FQNEAQ (reference sequence). Here the CDR3 reads CASSLGVAGNEQFF. The CDR3 nucleotides read TGTGCCAGCAGCTTAGGAGTGGCAGGGAATGAGCAGTTCTTC.

This clonotype was detected ten times or more. The V call is TRBV18, the J call TRBJ2-1, with a tentative D call TRBD1 (6 bases). The germline V and J ends were trimmed by 4 bases and 2 bases, with 9 bases remaining between them. CDR1 and CDR2 (germline): KGHSH, LQKENI. The length of the CDR3 is 14 residues. CDR3 bases: TGTGCCAGCTCACAAGACAGGACCTACAATGAGCAGTTCTTC. It specifies CASSQDRTYNEQFF.

By sample fraction, this clonotype is medium-sized. The chain carries TRBV24-1 and TRBJ2-1; TRBD2 is a possible D gene (6 bases). Germline V gene lookup returns CDR1 KGHDR and CDR2 SFDVKD. The V end was cut by 5 bases, the J end by 0 bases, with 25 bases between. This CDR3 is built from 20 residues. CDR3 nucleotides: TGTGCCACCAGTGCCTCGGGGCTTGGGAGGACCTCAAGCTCCTACAATGAGCAGTTCTTC. Translated, it gives CATSASGLGRTSSSYNEQFF.

In its sample, this clonotype was seen many times. The V call is TRBV2, the J call TRBJ2-3, with D tentatively TRBD2 (6 bases). Trimming left V 5 bases short and J 0 bases short, with 9 bases between. The CDR3 contains 14 residues. CDR1 SNHLY and CDR2 FYNNEI come from the germline V gene. The DNA for the CDR3 is TGTGCCAGCAGTTGGGGGACTAGCACAGATACGCAGTATTTT. As protein: CASSWGTSTDTQYF.

This clonotype was found many times. CDR3 sequence: CASSLTSGGAEYF. The CDR3 DNA is TGTGCCAGCAGCTTAACTAGCGGGGGGGCCGAGTACTTC. The rearrangement joins TRBV7-2 to TRBJ2-7, with TRBD2 matching over 13 bases. Trimming removed 2 bases from V and 11 bases from J; junction bases left unmatched: 3. Per germline, CDR1 SGHTA and CDR2 FQGNSA. The CDR3 is 13 amino acids.

This clonotype qualifies as medium-sized. This chain links TRBV13 with TRBJ2-7, with 11 bases aligning to TRBD1. CDR3 length equals 17 residues. V gave up 4 bases and J gave up 0 bases; unmatched junction bases: 8. Germline CDR1 is PRHDT and CDR2 is FYEKMQ (reference sequence). CDR3 coding DNA: TGTGCCAGCAGCTCCCCTTGGACAGGGGGCGACTCCTACGAGCAGTACTTC. Translation gives CASSSPWTGGDSYEQYF.

This clonotype is termed medium-sized. The chain uses TRBV3-1 and TRBJ1-3; no reliable D call. The CDR3 totals 16 residues. Germline V gene sequence: CDR1 LGHDT, CDR2 YNNKEL (reference sequence). Trimming pared 0 bases from V and 4 bases from J, leaving 13 bases between. The CDR3 loop is CASSQETGVSGNTIYF. CDR3 DNA sequence: TGTGCCAGCAGCCAAGAAACCGGGGTGTCCGGAAACACCATATATTTT.

CDR3 amino acids: CASSKGQDNYGYTF. CDR3 sequence (DNA): TGTGCCAGTAGCAAGGGACAAGATAACTATGGCTACACCTTC. The chain links TRBV19 to TRBJ1-2, with D perhaps TRBD1 (6 bases). The CDR3 is made up of 14 amino acids. The germline CDR1 and CDR2 sequences are LNHDA and SQIVND (reference sequence). Deletions cut 6 bases from V and 1 base from J, with 12 bases between.

The sample holds many counts of this clonotype. V usage is TRBV20-1 and J usage is TRBJ2-5, with 8 nucleotides matching TRBD2. The V segment lost 5 bases and the J segment 1 base; nucleotides outside the gene matches: 9. The V gene's germline CDR1 is DFQATT and CDR2 SNEGSKA (reference sequence). This CDR3 has 15 amino acids. CDR3 protein: CSAPASGHPQETQYF. The CDR3 nucleotides are TGCAGTGCTCCGGCTAGCGGGCACCCCCAAGAGACCCAGTACTTC.

This clonotype is judged medium-sized. The CDR3 nucleotides are TGTGCCAGCAGCCGGGGAACTACCTACAATGAGCAGTTCTTC. This translates into CASSRGTTYNEQFF. V is TRBV27 and J is TRBJ2-1; D might be TRBD2 (5 bases). The V gene's germline CDR1 is MNHEY and CDR2 SMNVEV (reference sequence). The length of the CDR3 is 14 residues. Between the trimmed V and J ends, which lost 6 bases and 2 bases, there was a span of 11 bases.

This clonotype is labeled as medium-sized. The chain has TRBV28 and TRBJ1-1; D not resolved. V lost 7 bases, J lost 4 bases, and 19 bases lay in between. The V gene's germline CDR1 is MDHEN and CDR2 SYDVKM. This CDR3 comprises 15 residues. The CDR3 is CASTPQRASITEAFF. As DNA, the CDR3 is TGTGCCAGCACCCCGCAGAGGGCATCAATCACTGAAGCTTTCTTT.

This clonotype was detected ten times or more. J is TRBJ2-2 and V is TRBV11-1, with no clear D. This CDR3 contains 16 residues. CDR1 is SGHAT, CDR2 FQDESV, per germline (reference sequence). With 10 bases removed from V and 0 bases from J, the gap between germline ends came to 18 bases. The chain's CDR3 is CATHPYLASNTGELFF. The CDR3 DNA follows: TGTGCCACCCACCCTTACCTGGCATCGAACACCGGGGAGCTGTTTTTT.

This clonotype was seen a few times. The rearrangement links TRBV12-3 or TRBV12-4 to TRBJ1-1; 8 nucleotides match TRBD1. The CDR3 covers 14 residues. The ends lost 6 bases at V and 2 bases at J; junction bases unmatched: 5. CDR3: CASSSGQVNTEAFF. The CDR3 DNA reads TGTGCCAGCAGCTCGGGACAGGTTAACACTGAAGCTTTCTTT.

This clonotype was recorded at least ten times. The chain has TRBV6-6 and TRBJ1-1; 7 nucleotides line up with TRBD1. Germline values: CDR1 MNHNY, CDR2 SVGAGI (reference sequence). The trim removed 5 bases at V and 10 bases at J, leaving 7 bases unmatched. This CDR3 comprises 12 residues. The CDR3 sequence: CASSPRQGIAFF. The CDR3 nucleotides are TGTGCCAGCAGTCCCCGACAGGGTATAGCTTTCTTT.

This clonotype has at least ten counts. The chain has TRBV20-1 and TRBJ1-4; D not certain. The CDR3 totals 13 residues. Trimming shortened V by 7 bases and J by 11 bases, and 20 bases separated the two germline ends. Germline assignment: CDR1 DFQATT and CDR2 SNEGSKA (reference sequence). The CDR3 DNA is TGCAGTGTTGGAGGTCTTCGTGGTGGGAAACTGTTTTTT. Amino acid sequence: CSVGGLRGGKLFF.

This clonotype was observed many times. The chain has TRBV20-1 and TRBJ2-1, with 12 bases aligning to TRBD2. The V and J ends lost 5 bases and 6 bases, in that order; junction bases with no gene match: 5. The CDR3 loop spans 14 amino acids. The V gene's germline CDR1 is DFQATT and CDR2 SNEGSKA (reference sequence). The DNA for the CDR3 is TGCAGTGCTCCTCCTAGCGGGGGGGCCAATGAGCAGTTCTTC. It is translated as CSAPPSGGANEQFF.

In this sample, this clonotype turned up many times. The chain employs TRBV5-1 and TRBJ2-3; unclear D gene. V was shortened by 1 base and J by 5 bases, with 5 bases between the two germline ends. The CDR3 contains 12 residues. In germline, CDR1 is SGHRS, CDR2 YFSETQ. This CDR3 reads CASSLNGDTQYF. As DNA, the CDR3 is TGCGCCAGCAGCTTGAACGGAGATACGCAGTATTTT.

This clonotype has a count of ten or more. V is TRBV20-1 and J is TRBJ1-6; D remains unclear. The CDR3 consists of 14 residues. Germline CDR1 reads DFQATT; CDR2 reads SNEGSKA (reference sequence). V lost 3 bases and J lost 10, with 16 bases in between. The CDR3 sequence: CSARPEQLGSPLHF. The CDR3 DNA reads as TGCAGTGCTAGGCCTGAACAGTTAGGATCACCCCTCCACTTT.

The sample holds many counts of this clonotype. The rearrangement links TRBV7-2 to TRBJ1-4; 8 bases agree with TRBD1. There are 13 residues in the CDR3. V was clipped by 10 bases and J by 8 bases; unmatched bases: 9. In germline, CDR1 is SGHTA, CDR2 FQGNSA. The CDR3 sequence: CATSGGPEEKLFF. CDR3 coding DNA: TGTGCCACATCAGGGGGCCCGGAGGAAAAACTGTTTTTT.

To note about this clonotype: At one end the junction does not follow the germline gene, possibly because of a read error. This sequence joins TRBV28 and TRBJ1-5; D is ambiguous. The germline gives CDR1 MDHEN, CDR2 SYDVKM. The CDR3 runs 15 residues. In nucleotides, the CDR3 is TGTGCCAGCAGTTCCGGACGGCTTGGAAATCGGCCCCAGCATTTT. Translating gives CASSSGRLGNRPQHF.

This clonotype is termed medium-sized. The J gene is TRBJ2-7, the V gene TRBV20-1, with TRBD1 as a possible D gene (6 bases). Germline loops: CDR1 DFQATT, CDR2 SNEGSKA (reference sequence). Between the trimmed V and J ends, which lost 0 bases and 3 bases, there was a span of 12 bases. CDR3 size: 14 residues. The CDR3 nucleotides are TGCAGTGCTAGAGACGACAGGAGAATCTACGAGCAGTACTTC. This translates into CSARDDRRIYEQYF.

This clonotype appeared many times. The chain couples TRBV4-2 to TRBJ1-5; no firm D call. There are 17 residues in the CDR3. Trimming left V 5 bases short and J 2 bases short, with 19 bases between. CDR1 LGHNA and CDR2 YNFKEQ come from the germline V gene. The CDR3 nucleotides read TGTGCCAGCAGCTACCCTCGGAGGAGCCATGGCAATCAGCCCCAGCATTTT. Translated, it gives CASSYPRRSHGNQPQHF.

There are many counts of this clonotype. This chain uses TRBV5-1 with TRBJ2-2; D unresolved. V lost 0 bases to trimming and J lost 1 base, with 10 bases between them. There are 16 residues in the CDR3. Germline V gives CDR1 SGHRS, CDR2 YFSETQ. The CDR3 loop reads CASSLVVMKNTGELFF. The CDR3 DNA is TGCGCCAGCAGCTTGGTTGTCATGAAGAACACCGGGGAGCTGTTTTTT.

This clonotype was found many times. The genes are TRBV5-4 and TRBJ1-2; D is unclear. V was shortened by 1 base and J by 5 bases, with 12 bases between the two germline ends. CDR3 size: 14 residues. Per germline, CDR1 SGHNT and CDR2 YYREEE (reference sequence). For the CDR3, the DNA is TGTGCCAGCAGCTTGAGGGAGGTGGCGTATGGCTACACCTTC. Its translation is CASSLREVAYGYTF.

This clonotype has at least ten counts. The rearrangement joins TRBV5-1 to TRBJ1-1; a weak D match, TRBD1 (5 bases). This CDR3 has 14 residues. Germline CDR1 and CDR2: SGHRS and YFSETQ. The V and J ends lost 0 bases and 2 bases respectively, with 8 bases between them. The CDR3 DNA reads as TGCGCCAGCAGCTTGGACAGGAGAAACACTGAAGCTTTCTTT. This translates into CASSLDRRNTEAFF.